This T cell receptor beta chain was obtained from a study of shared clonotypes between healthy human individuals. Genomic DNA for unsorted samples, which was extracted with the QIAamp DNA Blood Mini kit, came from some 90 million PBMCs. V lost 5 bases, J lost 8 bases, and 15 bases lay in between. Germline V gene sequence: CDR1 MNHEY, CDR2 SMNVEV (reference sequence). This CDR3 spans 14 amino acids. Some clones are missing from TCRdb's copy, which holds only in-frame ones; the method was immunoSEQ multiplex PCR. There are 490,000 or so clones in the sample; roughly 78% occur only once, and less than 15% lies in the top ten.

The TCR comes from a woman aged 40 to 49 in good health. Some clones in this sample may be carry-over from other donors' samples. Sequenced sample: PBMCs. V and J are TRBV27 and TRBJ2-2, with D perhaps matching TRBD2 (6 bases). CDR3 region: CASSPSPSGGELFF. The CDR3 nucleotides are TGTGCCAGCAGTCCCAGCCCCAGCGGGGGGGAGCTGTTTTTT.